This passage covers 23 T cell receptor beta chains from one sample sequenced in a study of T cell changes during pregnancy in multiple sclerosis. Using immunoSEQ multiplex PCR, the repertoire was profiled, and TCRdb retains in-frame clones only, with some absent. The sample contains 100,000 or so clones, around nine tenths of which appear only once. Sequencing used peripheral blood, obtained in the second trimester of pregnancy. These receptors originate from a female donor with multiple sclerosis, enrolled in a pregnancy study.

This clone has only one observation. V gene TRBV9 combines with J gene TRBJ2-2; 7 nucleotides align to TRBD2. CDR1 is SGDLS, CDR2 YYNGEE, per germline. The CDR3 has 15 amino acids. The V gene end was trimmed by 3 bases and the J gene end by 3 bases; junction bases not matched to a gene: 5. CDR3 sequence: CASSAVAGHTGELFF. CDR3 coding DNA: TGTGCCAGCAGCGCCGTAGCGGGCCACACCGGGGAGCTGTTTTTT.

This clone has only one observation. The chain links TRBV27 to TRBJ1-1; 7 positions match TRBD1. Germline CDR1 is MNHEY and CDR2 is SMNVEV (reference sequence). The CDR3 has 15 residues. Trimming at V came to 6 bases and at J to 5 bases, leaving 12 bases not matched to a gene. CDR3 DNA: TGTGCCAGCAGCCCCGGGACAGTCCAAAGGACTGAAGCTTTCTTT. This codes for CASSPGTVQRTEAFF.

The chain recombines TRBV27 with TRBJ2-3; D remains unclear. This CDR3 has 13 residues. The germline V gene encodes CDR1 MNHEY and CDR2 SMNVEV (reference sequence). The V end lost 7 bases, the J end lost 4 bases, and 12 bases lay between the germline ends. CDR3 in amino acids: CASTSRLADTQYF. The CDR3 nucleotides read TGTGCCAGCACTTCCCGACTGGCAGATACGCAGTATTTT.

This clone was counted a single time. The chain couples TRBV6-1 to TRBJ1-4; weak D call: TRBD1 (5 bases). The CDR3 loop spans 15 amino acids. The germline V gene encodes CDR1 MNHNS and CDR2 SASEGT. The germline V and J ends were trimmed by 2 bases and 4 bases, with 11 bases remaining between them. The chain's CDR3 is CASSESGQGNEKLFF. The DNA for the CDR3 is TGTGCCAGCAGTGAAAGCGGGCAGGGTAATGAAAAACTGTTTTTT.

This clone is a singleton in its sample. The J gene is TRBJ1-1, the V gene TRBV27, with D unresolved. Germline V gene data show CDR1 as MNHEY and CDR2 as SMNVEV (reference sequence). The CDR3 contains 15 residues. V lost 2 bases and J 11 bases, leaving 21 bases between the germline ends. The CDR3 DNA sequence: TGTGCCAGCAGTTTACACTCCTATAGCGCCACACCTGCTTTCTTT. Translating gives CASSLHSYSATPAFF.

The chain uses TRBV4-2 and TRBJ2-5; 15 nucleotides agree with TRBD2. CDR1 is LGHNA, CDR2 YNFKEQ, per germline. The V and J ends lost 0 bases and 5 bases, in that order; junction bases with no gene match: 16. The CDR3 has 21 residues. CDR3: CASSQDGVGLAGGPLGETQYF. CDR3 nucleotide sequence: TGTGCCAGCAGCCAAGATGGTGTTGGACTAGCGGGAGGGCCACTGGGTGAGACCCAGTACTTC.

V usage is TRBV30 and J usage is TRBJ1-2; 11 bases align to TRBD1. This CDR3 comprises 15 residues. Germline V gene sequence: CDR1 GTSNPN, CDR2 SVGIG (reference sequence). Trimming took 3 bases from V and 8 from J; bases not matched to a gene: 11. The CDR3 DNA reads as TGTGCCTGGAGGAACCGGGACAGGGGGTTTGGGGGCTACACCTTC. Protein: CAWRNRDRGFGGYTF.

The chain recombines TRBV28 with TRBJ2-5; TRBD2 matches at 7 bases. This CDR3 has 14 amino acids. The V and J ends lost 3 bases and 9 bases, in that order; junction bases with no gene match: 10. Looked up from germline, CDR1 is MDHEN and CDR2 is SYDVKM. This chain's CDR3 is CASSFLAGRVAQYF. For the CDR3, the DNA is TGTGCCAGCAGTTTTTTAGCGGGCAGGGTGGCCCAGTACTTC.

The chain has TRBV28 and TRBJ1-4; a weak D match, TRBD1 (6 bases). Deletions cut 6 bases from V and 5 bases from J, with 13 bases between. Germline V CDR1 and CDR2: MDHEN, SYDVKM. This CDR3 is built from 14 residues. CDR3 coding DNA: TGTGCCAGCAGCCCGGACAGCCCAAATGAAAAACTGTTTTTT. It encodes CASSPDSPNEKLFF.

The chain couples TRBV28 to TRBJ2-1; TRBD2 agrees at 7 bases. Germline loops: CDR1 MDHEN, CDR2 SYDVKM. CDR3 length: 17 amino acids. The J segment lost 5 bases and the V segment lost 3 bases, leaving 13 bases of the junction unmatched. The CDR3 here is CASSFLGRLAENNEQFF. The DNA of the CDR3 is TGTGCCAGCAGTTTCCTTGGTAGGCTAGCGGAGAACAATGAGCAGTTCTTC.

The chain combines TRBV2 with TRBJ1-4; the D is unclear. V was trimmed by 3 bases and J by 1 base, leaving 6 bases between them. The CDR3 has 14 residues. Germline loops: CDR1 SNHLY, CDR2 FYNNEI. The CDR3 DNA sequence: TGTGCCAGCAGTGACCAATTAACTAATGAAAAACTGTTTTTT. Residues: CASSDQLTNEKLFF. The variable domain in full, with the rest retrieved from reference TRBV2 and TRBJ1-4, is EPEVTQTPSHQVTQMGQEVILRCVPISNHLYFYWYRQILGQKVEFLVSFYNNEISEKSEIFDDQFSVERPDGSNFTLKIRSTKLEDSAMYFCASSDQLTNEKLFFGSGTQLSVL.

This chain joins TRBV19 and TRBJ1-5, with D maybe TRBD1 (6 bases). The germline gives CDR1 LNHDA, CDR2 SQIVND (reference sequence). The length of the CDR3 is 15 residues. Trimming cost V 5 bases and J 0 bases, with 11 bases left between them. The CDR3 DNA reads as TGTGCCAGTAGTTTCGGGACAAATAGCAATCAGCCCCAGCATTTT. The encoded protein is CASSFGTNSNQPQHF.

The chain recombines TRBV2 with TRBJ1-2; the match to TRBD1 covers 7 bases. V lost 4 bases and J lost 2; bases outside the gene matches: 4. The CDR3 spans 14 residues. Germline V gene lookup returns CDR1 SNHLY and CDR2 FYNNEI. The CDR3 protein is CASSVAGGNYGYTF. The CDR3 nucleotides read TGTGCCAGCAGTGTGGCAGGGGGAAACTATGGCTACACCTTC.

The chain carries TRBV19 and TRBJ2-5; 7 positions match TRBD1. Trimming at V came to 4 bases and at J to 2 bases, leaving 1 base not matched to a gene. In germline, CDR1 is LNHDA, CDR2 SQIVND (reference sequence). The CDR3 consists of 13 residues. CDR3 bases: TGTGCCAGTAGTAGGGGACAGCAAGAGACCCAGTACTTC. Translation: CASSRGQQETQYF.

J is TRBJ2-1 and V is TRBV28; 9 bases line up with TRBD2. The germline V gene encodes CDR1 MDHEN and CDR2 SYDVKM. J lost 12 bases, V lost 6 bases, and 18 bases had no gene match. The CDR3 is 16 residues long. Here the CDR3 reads CASSSPGAGGRISQFF. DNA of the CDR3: TGTGCCAGCAGCTCTCCCGGTGCGGGAGGGCGAATTTCGCAGTTCTTC.

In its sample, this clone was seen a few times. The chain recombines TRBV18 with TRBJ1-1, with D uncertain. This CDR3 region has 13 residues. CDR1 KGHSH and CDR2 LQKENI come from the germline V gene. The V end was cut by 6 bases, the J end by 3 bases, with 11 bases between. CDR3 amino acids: CASSSGQYTEAFF. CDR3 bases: TGTGCCAGCTCCAGCGGTCAATACACTGAAGCTTTCTTT.

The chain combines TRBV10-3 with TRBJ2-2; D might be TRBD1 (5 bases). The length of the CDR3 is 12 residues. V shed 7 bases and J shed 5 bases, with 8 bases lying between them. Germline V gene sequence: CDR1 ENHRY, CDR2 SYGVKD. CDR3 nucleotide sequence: TGTGCCATCAAAGGGGTGACCGGGGAGCTGTTTTTT. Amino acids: CAIKGVTGELFF.

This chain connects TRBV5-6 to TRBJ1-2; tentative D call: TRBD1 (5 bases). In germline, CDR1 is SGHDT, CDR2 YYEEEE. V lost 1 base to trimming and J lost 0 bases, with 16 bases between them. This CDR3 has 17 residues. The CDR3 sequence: CASSLWQGKPSNYGYTF. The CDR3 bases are TGTGCCAGCAGCTTGTGGCAGGGAAAACCCTCTAACTATGGCTACACCTTC.

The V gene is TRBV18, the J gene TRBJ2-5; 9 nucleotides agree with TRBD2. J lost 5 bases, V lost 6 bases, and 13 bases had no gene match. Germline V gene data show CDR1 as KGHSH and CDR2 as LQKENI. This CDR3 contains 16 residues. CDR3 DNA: TGTGCCAGCTCCCTCGGGACTAGCCGTCCTTCTGAGACCCAGTACTTC. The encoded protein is CASSLGTSRPSETQYF. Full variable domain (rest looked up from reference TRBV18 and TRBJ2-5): NAGVMQNPRHLVRRRGQEARLRCSPMKGHSHVYWYRQLPEEGLKFMVYLQKENIIDESGMPKERFSAEFPKEGPSILRIQQVVRGDSAAYFCASSLGTSRPSETQYFGPGTRLLVL.

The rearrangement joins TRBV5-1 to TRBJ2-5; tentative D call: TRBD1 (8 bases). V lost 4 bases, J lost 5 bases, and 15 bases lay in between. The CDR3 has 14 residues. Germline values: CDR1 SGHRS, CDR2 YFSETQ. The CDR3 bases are TGCGCCAGCAGCACAGGACAGGGAGGGGAGACCCAGTACTTC. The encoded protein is CASSTGQGGETQYF.

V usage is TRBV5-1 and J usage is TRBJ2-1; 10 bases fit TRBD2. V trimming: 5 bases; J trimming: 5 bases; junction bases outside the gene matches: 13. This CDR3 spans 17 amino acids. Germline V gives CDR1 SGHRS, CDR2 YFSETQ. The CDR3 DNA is TGCGCCAGCAGGTTGACTATAGCGGGGGGCCCCAACAATGAGCAGTTCTTC. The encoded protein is CASRLTIAGGPNNEQFF.

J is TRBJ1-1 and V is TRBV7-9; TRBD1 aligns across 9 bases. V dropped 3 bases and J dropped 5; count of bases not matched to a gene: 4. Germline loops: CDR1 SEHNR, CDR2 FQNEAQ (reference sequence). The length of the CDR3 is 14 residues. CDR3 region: CASSLGTGITEAFF. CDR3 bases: TGTGCCAGCAGCTTGGGGACAGGGATTACTGAAGCTTTCTTT.

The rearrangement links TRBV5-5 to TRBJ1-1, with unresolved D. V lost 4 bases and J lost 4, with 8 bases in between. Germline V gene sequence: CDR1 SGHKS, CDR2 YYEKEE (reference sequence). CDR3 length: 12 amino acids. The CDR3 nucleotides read TGTGCCAGCAGCCCCTCGGTCACTGAAGCTTTCTTT. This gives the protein CASSPSVTEAFF.